The next 26 T cell receptor beta chains were all read from a single sample in a study of blood T cell repertoires in COVID-19. Only in-frame clones appear in the TCRdb table, and some are missing; sequencing was by immunoSEQ multiplex PCR. Among some 280,000 clones listed, just under 85% were seen once. Specimen: peripheral blood. These receptors came from a woman between 50 and 59 years old with active or convalescent COVID-19.

This clone was counted once. The V and J genes are TRBV5-1 and TRBJ2-7, with D perhaps matching TRBD1 (5 bases). Deletions cut 2 bases from V and 4 bases from J, with 10 bases between. Germline lookup yields CDR1 SGHRS and CDR2 YFSETQ. This CDR3 spans 13 amino acids. The CDR3 sequence: CASSFSTGYEQYF. The CDR3 coding sequence is TGCGCCAGCAGCTTTTCTACAGGTTACGAGCAGTACTTC.

The V call is TRBV2, the J call TRBJ2-1, with TRBD2 matching 14 bases. V shed 4 bases, J shed 4 bases, and the junction held 0 bases outside the gene matches. The CDR3 has 15 amino acids. Germline V gives CDR1 SNHLY, CDR2 FYNNEI. The CDR3, as DNA: TGTGCCAGCAGTGGGACTAGCGGGAGGTACAATGAGCAGTTCTTC. Protein product: CASSGTSGRYNEQFF.

This clone was detected many times. This chain connects TRBV5-1 to TRBJ2-3; a possible D gene is TRBD2 (6 bases). Germline CDR1 SGHRS, CDR2 YFSETQ. The germline V and J ends were trimmed by 0 bases and 0 bases, with 11 bases remaining between them. The CDR3 is made up of 16 amino acids. CDR3 region: CASSLVAGSSTDTQYF. CDR3 nucleotide sequence: TGCGCCAGCAGCTTGGTGGCGGGATCTAGCACAGATACGCAGTATTTT.

This sequence joins TRBV15 and TRBJ2-3; D uncertain. Germline assignment: CDR1 LNHNV and CDR2 YYDKDF (reference sequence). The germline V and J ends were trimmed by 0 bases and 6 bases, with 4 bases remaining between them. This CDR3 contains 12 residues. Written as DNA, the CDR3 is TGTGCCACCAGCAGAGATGCGGATACGCAGTATTTT. It encodes CATSRDADTQYF.

The rearrangement uses TRBV19 and TRBJ1-2; D is unclear. Trimming cost V 3 bases and J 5 bases, with 4 bases left between them. This CDR3 comprises 11 residues. Germline-derived CDR1 and CDR2 are LNHDA and SQIVND (reference sequence). CDR3 sequence: CASSITYGYTF. The CDR3 DNA reads as TGTGCCAGTAGTATCACATATGGCTACACCTTC.

This chain uses TRBV19 with TRBJ2-7; D possibly corresponds to TRBD1 (6 bases). Germline V CDR1 and CDR2: LNHDA, SQIVND (reference sequence). The CDR3 spans 16 residues. Trimming removed 3 bases from V and 0 bases from J, with 15 bases in between. The CDR3 DNA reads TGTGCCAGTAGTATCCCGACAGGCATTAGCTCCTACGAGCAGTACTTC. Translated: CASSIPTGISSYEQYF.

The chain joins TRBV7-9 to TRBJ2-1, with 10 nucleotides matching TRBD2. Germline loops: CDR1 SEHNR, CDR2 FQNEAQ (reference sequence). This CDR3 has 18 residues. V shed 4 bases and J 8 bases; nucleotides not matched to a gene: 17. CDR3 in amino acids: CASSSPAAGGPFRYEQFF. CDR3 nucleotide sequence: TGTGCCAGCAGCTCCCCGGCAGCGGGAGGGCCCTTTCGGTATGAGCAGTTCTTC.

CDR3 sequence: CSASPREGGTDTQYF. The CDR3 region has the DNA TGCAGTGCTAGTCCGCGGGAGGGGGGCACAGATACGCAGTATTTT. This sequence joins TRBV20-1 and TRBJ2-3; TRBD2 matches 9 bases. The CDR3 is 15 amino acids. Germline V gene sequence: CDR1 DFQATT, CDR2 SNEGSKA (reference sequence). Trimming at V came to 3 bases and at J to 1 base, leaving 5 bases not matched to a gene.

The table lists this clone with a few counts. The chain uses TRBV27 and TRBJ2-1; D gene uncertain. This CDR3 is 14 amino acids long. Germline CDR1 and CDR2: MNHEY and SMNVEV (reference sequence). V was cut by 1 base and J by 5 bases, with 9 bases left in between. The CDR3, as DNA: TGTGCCAGCAGTTTATATCTACCTAACAATGAGCAGTTCTTC. This codes for CASSLYLPNNEQFF.

The chain recombines TRBV2 with TRBJ2-1; TRBD1 agrees at 10 bases. The germline gives CDR1 SNHLY, CDR2 FYNNEI. This CDR3 is 14 amino acids long. V lost 7 bases to trimming and J lost 4 bases; unmatched junction nucleotides: 4. This chain's CDR3 is CASTRTGGYNEQFF. The CDR3 bases are TGTGCCAGCACCCGGACAGGGGGTTACAATGAGCAGTTCTTC.

A single count supports this clone. The J gene is TRBJ1-5, the V gene TRBV27, with a tentative D call TRBD1 (6 bases). Germline CDR1 reads MNHEY; CDR2 reads SMNVEV (reference sequence). The V end lost 6 bases, the J end lost 4 bases, and 13 bases lay between the germline ends. The CDR3 consists of 14 residues. The DNA for the CDR3 is TGTGCCAGCAGACTTGCCGGACAGAATCAGCCCCAGCATTTT. Encoded protein: CASRLAGQNQPQHF.

The V and J genes are TRBV20-1 and TRBJ1-1, with D unresolved. Trimming stripped 3 bases from V and 6 bases from J, with 8 bases between. Germline CDR1 reads DFQATT; CDR2 reads SNEGSKA (reference sequence). The CDR3 consists of 11 residues. The CDR3 protein is CSASRRSEAFF. The CDR3 nucleotides are TGCAGTGCTAGTCGCAGGTCTGAAGCTTTCTTT.

This rearrangement joins TRBV11-2 to TRBJ1-1; D is unclear. This CDR3 has 13 amino acids. Trimming took off 5 bases at V and 3 bases at J, with 10 bases between the two ends. Germline CDR1 reads SGHAT; CDR2 reads FQNNGV. CDR3: CASSRREDTEAFF. In DNA form, the CDR3 reads TGTGCCAGCAGCCGTCGGGAAGACACTGAAGCTTTCTTT.

V is TRBV14 and J is TRBJ1-2, with 8 bases matching TRBD1. The germline gives CDR1 SGHDN, CDR2 FVKESK. The trim removed 3 bases at V and 6 bases at J, leaving 12 bases unmatched. This CDR3 comprises 16 residues. The CDR3 bases are TGTGCCAGCAGCCACCTAGGGACCTACAGGGGGGATGGCTACACCTTC. This codes for CASSHLGTYRGDGYTF.

The chain links TRBV11-3 to TRBJ2-5; 9 bases fit TRBD1. The germline gives CDR1 SGHNT, CDR2 YENEEA. The trim removed 5 bases at V and 13 bases at J, leaving 8 bases unmatched. This CDR3 is 12 amino acids long. The CDR3 sequence is CASSIGQGPVYF. As DNA, the CDR3 is TGTGCCAGCAGCATTGGACAGGGGCCCGTGTACTTC.

The chain has TRBV2 and TRBJ2-5; 9 bases align to TRBD2. Germline V gene lookup returns CDR1 SNHLY and CDR2 FYNNEI. V was pared by 6 bases and J by 1 base, with 3 bases of the junction left unmatched. The CDR3 sequence is 14 residues long. The DNA for the CDR3 is TGTGCCAGCAGGATGACTAGCGGCCAAGAGACCCAGTACTTC. Residues: CASRMTSGQETQYF.

This rearrangement joins TRBV5-1 to TRBJ2-1; 7 positions agree with TRBD2. Per germline, CDR1 SGHRS and CDR2 YFSETQ. With V trimmed by 2 bases and J by 3 bases, 5 bases remained unmatched. CDR3 size: 15 residues. The CDR3 sequence is CASSLRDYLYNEQFF. The CDR3 region has the DNA TGCGCCAGCAGCTTACGGGACTACCTCTACAATGAGCAGTTCTTC.

V gene TRBV2 combines with J gene TRBJ1-5; TRBD1 might be the D (5 bases). This CDR3 comprises 14 residues. The germline CDR1 and CDR2 sequences are SNHLY and FYNNEI. Trimming removed 3 bases from V and 7 bases from J, with 13 bases in between. The CDR3 here is CASSDGGVRQPQHF. The CDR3 DNA is TGTGCCAGCAGTGACGGGGGAGTCCGGCAGCCCCAGCATTTT.

J is TRBJ2-1 and V is TRBV7-8; the match to TRBD2 covers 7 bases. The CDR3 consists of 18 residues. Germline loops: CDR1 SGHVS, CDR2 FQNEAQ. V dropped 3 bases and J dropped 7; count of bases not matched to a gene: 18. CDR3 sequence reads: CASSFIQFLAGDGNEQFF. CDR3 in DNA: TGTGCCAGCAGCTTTATACAGTTCCTCGCGGGAGATGGTAATGAGCAGTTCTTC.

The J gene is TRBJ2-3, the V gene TRBV9; 7 bases are a match to TRBD2. V shed 0 bases, J shed 5 bases, and the junction held 6 bases outside the gene matches. Germline V CDR1 and CDR2: SGDLS, YYNGEE. The CDR3 has 15 residues. CDR3: CASSVGGGSLDTQYF. The CDR3 DNA sequence: TGTGCCAGCAGCGTAGGCGGCGGGAGTCTAGATACGCAGTATTTT.

The chain recombines TRBV9 with TRBJ2-1, with no clear D. Between the trimmed V and J ends, which lost 0 bases and 7 bases, there was a span of 8 bases. CDR3 length: 13 amino acids. Looked up from germline, CDR1 is SGDLS and CDR2 is YYNGEE. The CDR3 loop reads CASSVASPNEQFF. CDR3 DNA: TGTGCCAGCAGCGTAGCTTCCCCGAATGAGCAGTTCTTC.

The chain couples TRBV7-2 to TRBJ1-4; no clear D. Germline V CDR1 and CDR2: SGHTA, FQGNSA. V shed 5 bases and J shed 5 bases, with 9 bases lying between them. The CDR3 is 13 residues long. The CDR3 sequence: CASSPRRNEKLFF. CDR3 nucleotides: TGTGCCAGCAGCCCGCGGAGGAATGAAAAACTGTTTTTT.

The chain links TRBV7-3 to TRBJ2-3; tentative D call: TRBD1 (6 bases). This CDR3 region has 15 residues. Trimming took off 2 bases at V and 0 bases at J, with 9 bases between the two ends. Germline V gene lookup returns CDR1 SGHTA and CDR2 FQGTGA. As DNA, the CDR3 is TGTGCCAGCAGCTTAGACGACAGGAGCACAGATACGCAGTATTTT. This translates into CASSLDDRSTDTQYF.

DNA for the CDR3: TGTGCCAGCACTCTTCCGGGGTTAGAGGACGCTGAAGCTTTCTTT. Protein sequence: CASTLPGLEDAEAFF. The J gene is TRBJ1-1, the V gene TRBV28; D is unclear. Trimming stripped 7 bases from V and 6 bases from J, with 21 bases between. CDR1 and CDR2 from the germline V gene are MDHEN and SYDVKM. This CDR3 spans 15 amino acids.

The chain uses TRBV5-1 and TRBJ2-5; a weak D match, TRBD2 (5 bases). Germline lookup yields CDR1 SGHRS and CDR2 YFSETQ. The ends were cut back, 1 base at V and 1 base at J, with 11 bases in the middle. The CDR3 is made up of 15 amino acids. The chain's CDR3 is CASSLTRAGQETQYF. In nucleotides, the CDR3 is TGCGCCAGCAGCTTGACGAGGGCCGGCCAAGAGACCCAGTACTTC.

The J gene is TRBJ2-3, the V gene TRBV18; D may be TRBD2 (6 bases). CDR3 length: 23 amino acids. V lost 4 bases and J 0 bases, leaving 35 bases between the germline ends. Germline V lookup: CDR1 KGHSH, CDR2 LQKENI. Written as DNA, the CDR3 is TGTGCCAGCTCACTTACCGAGCCGGGACTTTCTTCCCGAAAACCAAATAGCACAGATACGCAGTATTTT. Its translation is CASSLTEPGLSSRKPNSTDTQYF.